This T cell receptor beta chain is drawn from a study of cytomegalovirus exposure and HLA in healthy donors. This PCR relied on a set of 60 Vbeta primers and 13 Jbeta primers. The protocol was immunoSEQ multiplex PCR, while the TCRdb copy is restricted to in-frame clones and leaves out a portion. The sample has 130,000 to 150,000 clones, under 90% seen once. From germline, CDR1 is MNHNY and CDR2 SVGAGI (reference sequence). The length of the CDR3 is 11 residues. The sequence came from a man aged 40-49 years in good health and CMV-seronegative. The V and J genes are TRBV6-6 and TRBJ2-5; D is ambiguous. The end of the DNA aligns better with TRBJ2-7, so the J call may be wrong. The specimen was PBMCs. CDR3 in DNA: TGTGCCAGCAGTCTGTTGTACGAGCAGTACTTC. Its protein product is CASSLLYEQYF.